This T cell receptor (beta chain) comes out of a study of blood T cell repertoires in COVID-19. Original processing notes: Cell counts per sample came from amplifying reference gene primers. Some clones are missing from TCRdb's copy, which holds only in-frame ones; the method was immunoSEQ multiplex PCR. D and trimming were read from the DNA, whereas the V and J calls and clone size are those reported in that table. The sample contains under 250,000 clones, approximately 86% of which appear only once. In germline, CDR1 is SGHKS, CDR2 YYEKEE (reference sequence). The CDR3 runs to 16 residues. Trimming left V 2 bases short and J 2 bases short, with 16 bases between.

This chain joins TRBV5-5 and TRBJ2-5; TRBD2 is a possible D gene (7 bases). Material for sequencing was peripheral blood. The TCR originated in a man older than 75 with acute or convalescent COVID-19. The CDR3 bases are TGTGCCAGCAGCTTAGTACAGGGAGGGTTTCAAGAGACCCAGTACTTC. The encoded protein is CASSLVQGGFQETQYF.